This T cell receptor (beta chain) emerged from a study of neurological immune-mediated disorders. Study findings and constraints: HTLV-1-associated myelopathy showed the most TCR clonal expansion; multiple sclerosis the least, below healthy controls. The absence of shared CDR3 amino acid sequences among expanded clones across subjects suggests private repertoires in all groups.

This CDR3 spans 15 amino acids. Per germline, CDR1 SGHVS and CDR2 FQNEAQ. Trimming at V came to 1 base and at J to 7 bases, leaving 6 bases not matched to a gene. This clonotype was observed at least ten times. Its antigen is not known. The cDNA came from 5'RACE, which used 10-nucleotide random UMIs. MiXCR, run by TCRdb on the 5' RACE reads, gives a single entry per CDR3 protein. The sample holds some 20,000 distinct CDR3 sequences, approximately 7.3% seen once. The sequencing input was CD8+ T cells from blood. The clonotype comes from a woman aged 25 to 39 with HTLV-1-associated myelopathy (HAM/TSP). The chain employs TRBV7-8 and TRBJ2-1, with 8 bases lining up with TRBD2. CDR3: CASSLVGGGPNEQFF. DNA of the CDR3: TGTGCCAGCAGCTTAGTCGGGGGGGGGCCTAATGAGCAGTTCTTC.